A single sample gave rise to the 10 T cell receptor beta chains below, sequenced in a study of Ad26.COV2.S vaccination and SARS-CoV-2 variants. The method was immunoSEQ multiplex PCR; TCRdb's version includes in-frame clones alone and lacks a portion of them. The sample shows 350,000 to 500,000 clones, roughly 91% of them seen only once. Documented treatment: around 19 received Ad26.COV2.S at low or high dose, single or two shots; 5 received placebo; per-sample allocation not given. Repertoires come from day 63 after the first vaccine or placebo injection. Here the sequenced sample was peripheral blood, taken in a trial of Ad26.COV2.S vaccine versus placebo. The receptors derive from a person between 18 and 65 years old who received the Ad26.COV2.S COVID-19 vaccine or a placebo.

The V gene is TRBV2, the J gene TRBJ2-1; 12 bases agree with TRBD2. V trimming: 5 bases; J trimming: 8 bases; junction bases outside the gene matches: 7. This CDR3 region has 15 residues. CDR1 is SNHLY and CDR2 is FYNNEI in the germline V gene. The CDR3 reads CASSRWTSGEDEQFF. For the CDR3, the DNA is TGTGCCAGCAGTCGATGGACTAGCGGGGAGGATGAGCAGTTCTTC.

The V call is TRBV27, the J call TRBJ2-3, with TRBD2 matching over 10 bases. CDR1 is MNHEY, CDR2 SMNVEV, per germline (reference sequence). With V trimmed by 3 bases and J by 8 bases, 11 bases remained unmatched. The CDR3 spans 16 residues. The CDR3 loop is CASSFGASGSKGTQYF. CDR3 sequence (DNA): TGTGCCAGCAGTTTTGGGGCTAGCGGGAGTAAGGGTACGCAGTATTTT.

For this clone: Compared with germline, one end of the junction differs, possibly owing to a read error. The chain couples TRBV20-1 to TRBJ1-1; D remains unclear. This CDR3 is 11 amino acids long. Germline-derived CDR1 and CDR2 are DFQATT and SNEGSKA (reference sequence). CDR3 amino acids: CSARRVEALGF. For the CDR3, the DNA is TGCAGTGCTAGGAGAGTTGAAGCTTTGGGGTTT.

J is TRBJ2-2 and V is TRBV4-1; 8 nucleotides align to TRBD1. V shed 4 bases and J 5 bases; nucleotides not matched to a gene: 9. The germline V gene encodes CDR1 MGHRA and CDR2 YSYEKL. This CDR3 spans 16 amino acids. The CDR3 here is CASSPERTGRTGELFF. CDR3 nucleotide sequence: TGCGCCAGCAGCCCAGAACGGACAGGGAGAACCGGGGAGCTGTTTTTT.

The chain combines TRBV27 with TRBJ2-1; tentatively, D is TRBD1 (5 bases). V was clipped by 8 bases and J by 9 bases, with 11 bases between them. CDR1 and CDR2 from the germline V gene are MNHEY and SMNVEV (reference sequence). The length of the CDR3 is 11 residues. This chain's CDR3 is CASGPRVEQFF. The CDR3 bases are TGTGCCAGCGGCCCCAGGGTTGAGCAGTTCTTC.

The CDR3 spells CASSLGQGGMSEQFF. The CDR3 nucleotides read TGTGCCAGCAGCTTGGGACAGGGGGGTATGAGTGAGCAGTTCTTC. V and J are TRBV5-4 and TRBJ2-1; 9 positions agree with TRBD1. Trimming removed 0 bases from V and 9 bases from J; junction bases left unmatched: 7. The CDR3 runs to 15 residues. The germline V gene encodes CDR1 SGHNT and CDR2 YYREEE (reference sequence). Variable domain in full (rest from reference TRBV5-4 and TRBJ2-1): ETGVTQSPTHLIKTRGQQVTLRCSSQSGHNTVSWYQQALGQGPQFIFQYYREEENGRGNFPPRFSGLQFPNYSSELNVNALELDDSALYLCASSLGQGGMSEQFFGPGTRLTVL.

The gene calls are TRBV2 and TRBJ2-7; D is unresolved. The germline gives CDR1 SNHLY, CDR2 FYNNEI. V was pared by 1 base and J by 2 bases, with 3 bases between. The CDR3 extends over 12 amino acids. The DNA for the CDR3 is TGTGCCAGCAGTGAAGTTACCTACGAGCAGTACTTC. Its translation: CASSEVTYEQYF.

The V call is TRBV29-1, the J call TRBJ1-2, with 12 nucleotides matching TRBD1. The V segment lost 0 bases and the J segment 3 bases; nucleotides outside the gene matches: 8. This CDR3 contains 17 residues. The germline gives CDR1 SQVTM, CDR2 ANQGSEA. CDR3 protein: CSVEDPRDRGRDYGYTF. CDR3 nucleotides: TGCAGCGTTGAAGATCCCCGGGACAGGGGGCGCGACTATGGCTACACCTTC.

V gene TRBV6-2 or TRBV6-3 combines with J gene TRBJ2-7; 10 bases agree with TRBD2. This CDR3 spans 17 amino acids. Germline V lookup: CDR1 MNHEY, CDR2 SVGEGT. With 1 base clipped from V and 4 bases from J, the junction kept 10 bases outside the gene matches. The CDR3 DNA reads TGTGCCAGCAGTTACTTAGCGGGAGGCCCTGTCATTTACGAGCAGTACTTC. Protein sequence: CASSYLAGGPVIYEQYF.

This clone showed up just a few times. The chain has TRBV6-2 or TRBV6-3 and TRBJ2-1; 7 bases agree with TRBD2. Germline CDR1 and CDR2: MNHEY and SVGEGT. This CDR3 has 14 residues. The V gene end was trimmed by 5 bases and the J gene end by 5 bases; junction bases not matched to a gene: 6. CDR3 DNA sequence: TGTGCCAGCAGTGCAAGCGGGATCAACAATGAGCAGTTCTTC. Residues: CASSASGINNEQFF.